This TCR beta chain was recovered during a study of radiotherapy plus CTLA-4 blockade in lung cancer. Turning to the study itself: Patients showed objective responses in 18% of cases and disease control in under 35%. Study results and limitations: Radiotherapy plus ipilimumab was followed by expansion in blood of tumor-derived TCR clones. Dynamics of early blood T cell clones, together with interferon-beta, were reportedly the best predictors of response.

Generated by immunoSEQ multiplex PCR, the TCRdb table keeps only in-frame clones and is missing some. This table holds fewer than 3,500 clones, just over 75% found once. This clone was seen a single time. The antigen remains undetermined. This CDR3 comprises 12 residues. Germline CDR1 is MGHDK and CDR2 is SYGVNS. V lost 3 bases, J lost 12 bases, and 12 bases lay in between. J is TRBJ2-1 and V is TRBV25-1; a weak D match, TRBD1 (6 bases). Sequencing used tumor tissue, obtained from a patient treated with radiotherapy plus ipilimumab. The sequence was obtained from a human donor with non-small cell lung cancer that progressed on radiotherapy plus ipilimumab. The CDR3 spells CASSDPGQTQFF. The CDR3 DNA sequence: TGTGCCAGCAGTGATCCCGGACAGACGCAGTTCTTC.